This TCR beta chain originates from a study of T cell responses to AZD1222 COVID-19 vaccine. This CDR3 has 13 amino acids. Trimming took off 7 bases at V and 7 bases at J, with 15 bases between the two ends. CDR1 and CDR2 (germline): SGHTS, YDEGEE. The protocol was immunoSEQ multiplex PCR, while the TCRdb copy is restricted to in-frame clones and leaves out a portion. The sample gives about 62,000 clones, roughly 70% of which show up once; roughly 13% is in the top ten. Sequencing used peripheral blood, obtained on day 0 of AZD1222 vaccination. The clonotype originates from an adult in good health. This chain connects TRBV5-8 to TRBJ2-1; D is possibly TRBD1 or TRBD2 (5 bases each). The CDR3 bases are TGTGCCAGCTGGGACGGCCTAACAAATGAGCAGTTCTTC. Its translation is CASWDGLTNEQFF.